What follows describes a single T cell receptor beta chain. Its antigen is not identified. This entry comes from a study of shared clonotypes between healthy human individuals. Findings of the study overall: The study found roughly 5% of naive CD4 clonotypes shared across several donors. Tissues were not sampled, only blood, and their repertoires likely differ.

CDR3 length equals 15 residues. V was cut by 1 base and J by 8 bases, with 12 bases left in between. The germline V gene encodes CDR1 SEHNR and CDR2 FQNEAQ (reference sequence). Several immunoSEQ plates held equal portions of the genomic DNA taken from each subset. The data were produced by immunoSEQ multiplex PCR, yet TCRdb's version contains in-frame clones alone and is incomplete. In the table there are approximately 2.3 million clones, roughly 93% of which are singletons. The chain uses TRBV7-9 and TRBJ1-6; the D is unclear. The sequencing sample was made of naive CD4+ T cells from PBMCs. Subset noted: CD45RA+ positively selected. The sequence derives from a man younger than 35 in good health. Some clones in this sample may be carry-over from other donors' samples. The CDR3 sequence: CASSLVDFLDSPLHF. CDR3 DNA: TGTGCCAGCAGCTTAGTAGATTTCTTGGATTCACCCCTCCACTTT.